These 10 T cell receptor beta chains were all obtained from the same sample, sequenced in a study of blood T cell repertoires in COVID-19. Profiled with immunoSEQ multiplex PCR; TCRdb holds only in-frame clones, not every one. The sample consists of fewer than 250,000 clones, roughly 84% of them appearing once. The sequenced material came from peripheral blood. These receptors all stem from a woman aged 40 to 50 who had recovered from COVID-19.

In this sample, this clone turned up once. The chain employs TRBV3-1 (or the pseudogene TRBV3-2) and TRBJ1-6; D unclear. Germline V gene data show CDR1 as LGHDT and CDR2 as YNNKEL (reference sequence). The CDR3 spans 15 residues. Between the trimmed V and J ends, which lost 5 bases and 6 bases, there was a span of 14 bases. The CDR3 spells CASSLTFPSNSPLHF. DNA for the CDR3: TGTGCCAGCAGCTTAACCTTTCCGAGTAATTCACCCCTCCACTTT.

The gene calls are TRBV29-1 and TRBJ1-1; a possible D gene is TRBD1 (5 bases). The V gene's germline CDR1 is SQVTM and CDR2 ANQGSEA. The CDR3 has 12 amino acids. V shed 4 bases and J shed 1 base, with 7 bases lying between them. CDR3: CSVVQGNTEAFF. CDR3 bases: TGCAGCGTTGTTCAGGGGAACACTGAAGCTTTCTTT.

The chain links TRBV19 to TRBJ1-1; possibly TRBD1 for D (6 bases). CDR3 size: 13 residues. Trimming stripped 3 bases from V and 4 bases from J, with 9 bases between. Per the germline V gene, CDR1 is LNHDA and CDR2 is SQIVND (reference sequence). CDR3 region: CASSMAQGTEAFF. CDR3 nucleotide sequence: TGTGCCAGTAGTATGGCACAGGGCACTGAAGCTTTCTTT. The full variable domain, rest sourced from reference TRBV19 and TRBJ1-1, is DGGITQSPKYLFRKEGQNVTLSCEQNLNHDAMYWYRQDPGQGLRLIYYSQIVNDFQKGDIAEGYSVSREKKESFPLTVTSAQKNPTAFYLCASSMAQGTEAFFGQGTRLTVV.

V is TRBV6-5 and J is TRBJ2-7, with D maybe TRBD2 (5 bases). From germline, CDR1 is MNHEY and CDR2 SVGAGI. CDR3 length: 14 amino acids. Trimming stripped 6 bases from V and 0 bases from J, with 12 bases between. CDR3 bases: TGTGCCAGCAGAGCTGGTACTAGCTCCTACGAGCAGTACTTC. Its translation is CASRAGTSSYEQYF.

The J gene is TRBJ2-1, the V gene TRBV7-6, with TRBD2 matching 12 bases. V dropped 5 bases and J dropped 7; count of bases not matched to a gene: 6. The germline gives CDR1 SGHVS, CDR2 FNYEAQ. This CDR3 contains 15 residues. The CDR3: CASSRGLAGQNEQFF. The CDR3 nucleotides read TGTGCCAGCAGCCGTGGACTAGCGGGGCAAAATGAGCAGTTCTTC.

The V gene is TRBV23-1, the J gene TRBJ1-1; perhaps TRBD1 as D (5 bases). TRBV23-1 has ORF status, its function being uncertain. Trimming stripped 7 bases from V and 4 bases from J, with 13 bases between. The CDR3 has 13 amino acids. The chain's CDR3 is CASTLRGGTEAFF. In DNA, the CDR3 is TGCGCCAGCACCCTACGGGGGGGCACTGAAGCTTTCTTT.

The rearrangement links TRBV6-6 to TRBJ2-1; 13 nucleotides match TRBD2. The germline gives CDR1 MNHNY, CDR2 SVGAGI (reference sequence). This CDR3 comprises 16 residues. The ends lost 5 bases at V and 6 bases at J; junction bases unmatched: 7. CDR3 sequence: CASSARGLAGPNEQFF. The CDR3 region has the DNA TGTGCCAGCAGTGCCAGGGGACTAGCGGGACCCAATGAGCAGTTCTTC.

The chain combines TRBV2 with TRBJ1-5; D gene unclear. The V end was cut by 5 bases, the J end by 0 bases, with 5 bases between. The CDR3 has 13 amino acids. Per the germline V gene, CDR1 is SNHLY and CDR2 is FYNNEI. CDR3 residues: CASSPYSNQPQHF. For the CDR3, the DNA is TGTGCCAGCAGTCCGTATAGCAATCAGCCCCAGCATTTT.

By share of the sample, this clone is medium-sized. The CDR3 reads CASSPGGYDTDTQYF. The CDR3, as DNA: TGTGCCAGCAGCCCCGGCGGGTATGACACAGATACGCAGTATTTT. The chain joins TRBV9 to TRBJ2-3; a weak D match, TRBD2 (5 bases). Trimming took 4 bases from V and 2 from J, leaving 14 bases between them. The V gene's germline CDR1 is SGDLS and CDR2 YYNGEE. The CDR3 contains 15 residues. The variable domain in full, with the rest retrieved from reference TRBV9 and TRBJ2-3, is DSGVTQTPKHLITATGQRVTLRCSPRSGDLSVYWYQQSLDQGLQFLIQYYNGEERAKGNILERFSAQQFPDLHSELNLSSLELGDSALYFCASSPGGYDTDTQYFGPGTRLTVL.

The chain joins TRBV5-4 to TRBJ2-1; TRBD2 agrees at 13 bases. The CDR3 runs to 14 residues. CDR1 and CDR2 from the germline V gene are SGHNT and YYREEE (reference sequence). V lost 10 bases, J lost 10 bases, and 11 bases stayed unmatched. This CDR3 is CASTGTSGIGEQFF. The CDR3 DNA follows: TGTGCCTCTACCGGGACTAGCGGGATTGGGGAGCAGTTCTTC.